This record covers a single T cell receptor (beta chain). Its target is unknown. This record belongs to a study of shared clonotypes between healthy human individuals. Study results and caveats: Represented diversity, genetic and exposure-history alike, was limited by few donors.

This CDR3 has 13 amino acids. Per the germline V gene, CDR1 is SGHDT and CDR2 is YYEEEE. The trim removed 2 bases at V and 7 bases at J, leaving 3 bases unmatched. TCRdb's table, derived via immunoSEQ multiplex PCR, lists solely in-frame clones and lacks some. The sample consists of a few million clones, under 97% of them appearing once. The sequencing input was naive CD4+ T cells sorted from blood. Noted subset: CD45RA+ positively selected. The sequence came from a man between 18 and 35 years old in good health. The J gene is TRBJ2-1, the V gene TRBV5-6; 7 bases agree with TRBD1. CDR3 bases: TGTGCCAGCAGCTTTGGGACAGCTAATGAGCAGTTCTTC. This gives the protein CASSFGTANEQFF.